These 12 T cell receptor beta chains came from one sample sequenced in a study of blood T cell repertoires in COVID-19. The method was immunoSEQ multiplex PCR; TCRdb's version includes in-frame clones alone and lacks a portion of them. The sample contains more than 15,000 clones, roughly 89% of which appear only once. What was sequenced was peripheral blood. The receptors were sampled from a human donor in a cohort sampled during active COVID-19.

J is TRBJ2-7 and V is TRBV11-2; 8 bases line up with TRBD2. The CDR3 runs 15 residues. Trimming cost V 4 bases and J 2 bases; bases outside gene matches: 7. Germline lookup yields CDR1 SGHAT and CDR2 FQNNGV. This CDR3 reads CASSSGGTNPYEQYF. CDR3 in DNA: TGTGCCAGCAGCTCGGGGGGGACAAACCCCTACGAGCAGTACTTC. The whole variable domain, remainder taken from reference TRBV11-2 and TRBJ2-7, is EAGVAQSPRYKIIEKRQSVAFWCNPISGHATLYWYQQILGQGPKLLIQFQNNGVVDDSQLPKDRFSAERLKGVDSTLKIQPAKLEDSAVYLCASSSGGTNPYEQYFGPGTRLTVT.

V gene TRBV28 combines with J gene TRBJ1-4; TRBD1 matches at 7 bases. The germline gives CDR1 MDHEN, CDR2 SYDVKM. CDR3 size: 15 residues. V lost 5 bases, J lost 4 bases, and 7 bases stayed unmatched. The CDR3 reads CASSPRQGLNEKLFF. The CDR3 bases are TGTGCCAGCAGTCCCCGACAGGGACTTAATGAAAAACTGTTTTTT.

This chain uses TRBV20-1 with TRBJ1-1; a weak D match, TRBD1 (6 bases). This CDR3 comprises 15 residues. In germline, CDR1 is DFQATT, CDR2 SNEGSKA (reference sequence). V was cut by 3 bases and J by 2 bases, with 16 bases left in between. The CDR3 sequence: CSASVPLGGNTEAFF. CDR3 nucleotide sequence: TGCAGTGCTAGTGTCCCGTTAGGGGGTAACACTGAAGCTTTCTTT.

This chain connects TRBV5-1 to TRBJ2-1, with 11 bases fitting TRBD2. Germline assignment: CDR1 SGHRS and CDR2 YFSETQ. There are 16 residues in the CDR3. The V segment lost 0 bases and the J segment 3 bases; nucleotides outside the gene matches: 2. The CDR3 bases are TGCGCCAGCAGCTTGGTGGGGACTAGCGGCTACAATGAGCAGTTCTTC. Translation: CASSLVGTSGYNEQFF. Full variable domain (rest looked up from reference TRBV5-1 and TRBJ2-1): KAGVTQTPRYLIKTRGQQVTLSCSPISGHRSVSWYQQTPGQGLQFLFEYFSETQRNKGNFPGRFSGRQFSNSRSEMNVSTLELGDSALYLCASSLVGTSGYNEQFFGPGTRLTVL.

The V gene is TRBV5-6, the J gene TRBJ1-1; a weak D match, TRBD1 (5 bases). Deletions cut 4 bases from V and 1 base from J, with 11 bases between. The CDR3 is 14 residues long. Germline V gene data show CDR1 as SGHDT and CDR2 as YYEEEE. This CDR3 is CASSKTGRNTEAFF. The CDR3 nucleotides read TGTGCCAGCAGCAAAACAGGTCGGAACACTGAAGCTTTCTTT. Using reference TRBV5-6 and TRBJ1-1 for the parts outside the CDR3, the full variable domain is DAGVTQSPTHLIKTRGQQVTLRCSPKSGHDTVSWYQQALGQGPQFIFQYYEEEERQRGNFPDRFSGHQFPNYSSELNVNALLLGDSALYLCASSKTGRNTEAFFGQGTRLTVV.

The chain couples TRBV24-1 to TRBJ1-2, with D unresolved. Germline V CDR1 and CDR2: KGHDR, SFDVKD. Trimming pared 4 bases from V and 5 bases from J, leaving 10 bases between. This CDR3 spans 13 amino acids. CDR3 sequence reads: CATSDAEYYGYTF. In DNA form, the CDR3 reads TGTGCCACCAGTGACGCGGAGTATTATGGCTACACCTTC.

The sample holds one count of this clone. The CDR3 DNA reads as TGTGCCAGCAGCGACCGGGACAGGCAGTTCTTC. Translation gives CASSDRDRQFF. The chain combines TRBV5-4 with TRBJ2-1; 7 bases match TRBD1. Germline lookup yields CDR1 SGHNT and CDR2 YYREEE (reference sequence). The junction had 4 bases not matched to a gene; V was cut back by 4 bases and J by 12 bases. This CDR3 region has 11 residues.

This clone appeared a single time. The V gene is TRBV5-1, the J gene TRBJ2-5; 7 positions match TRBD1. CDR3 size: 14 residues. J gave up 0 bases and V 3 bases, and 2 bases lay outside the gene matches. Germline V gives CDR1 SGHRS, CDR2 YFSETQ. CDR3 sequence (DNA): TGCGCCAGCAGCTCACAGGGGAACCAAGAGACCCAGTACTTC. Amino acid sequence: CASSSQGNQETQYF.

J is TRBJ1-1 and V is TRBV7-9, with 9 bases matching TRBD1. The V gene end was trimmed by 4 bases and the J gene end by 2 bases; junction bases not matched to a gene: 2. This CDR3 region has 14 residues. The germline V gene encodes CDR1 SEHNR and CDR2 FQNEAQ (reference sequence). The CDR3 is CASSWGQGNTEAFF. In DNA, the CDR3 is TGTGCCAGCAGCTGGGGACAGGGTAACACTGAAGCTTTCTTT.

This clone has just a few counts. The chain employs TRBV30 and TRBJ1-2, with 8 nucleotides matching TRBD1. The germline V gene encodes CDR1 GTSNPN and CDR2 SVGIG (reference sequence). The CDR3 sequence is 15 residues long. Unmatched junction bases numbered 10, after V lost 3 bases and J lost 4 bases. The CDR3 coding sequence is TGTGCCTGGAGATCCCTAACACAGGGGGGCTATGGCTACACCTTC. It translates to CAWRSLTQGGYGYTF.

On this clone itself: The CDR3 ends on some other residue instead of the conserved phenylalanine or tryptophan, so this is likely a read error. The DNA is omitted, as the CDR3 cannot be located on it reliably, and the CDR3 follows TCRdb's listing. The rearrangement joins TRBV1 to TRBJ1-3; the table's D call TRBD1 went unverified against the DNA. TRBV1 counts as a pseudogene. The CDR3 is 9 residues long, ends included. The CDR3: CTSSAGTSL.

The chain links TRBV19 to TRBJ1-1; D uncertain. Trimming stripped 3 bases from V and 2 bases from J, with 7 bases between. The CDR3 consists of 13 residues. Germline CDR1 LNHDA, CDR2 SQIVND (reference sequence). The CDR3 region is CASSMEGNTEAFF. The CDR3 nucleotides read TGTGCCAGTAGTATGGAGGGTAACACTGAAGCTTTCTTT.